Listed here are 11 T cell receptor beta chains from one sample, sequenced in a study of T cell responses to AZD1222 COVID-19 vaccine. Profiling relied on immunoSEQ multiplex PCR, and the TCRdb table lists in-frame clones only, not all of them. The sample has fewer than 200,000 clones, 85% to 95% seen once. The sample in question was peripheral blood, obtained on day 0 of AZD1222 vaccination. The receptor set was obtained from an adult in good health.

The genes are TRBV2 and TRBJ1-2; D remains ambiguous. Per the germline V gene, CDR1 is SNHLY and CDR2 is FYNNEI. The CDR3 covers 11 residues. V lost 6 bases, J lost 4 bases, and 6 bases lay in between. Written as DNA, the CDR3 is TGTGCCAGCAGCAGACTCTATGGCTACACCTTC. It encodes CASSRLYGYTF.

The chain employs TRBV6-5 and TRBJ1-1, with 7 bases that match TRBD1. The CDR3 spans 14 residues. J was trimmed by 1 base and V by 7 bases; bases with no gene match: 6. Germline loops: CDR1 MNHEY, CDR2 SVGAGI. CDR3 loop: CASTPGQPNTEAFF. CDR3 sequence (DNA): TGTGCCAGCACCCCGGGACAGCCGAACACTGAAGCTTTCTTT.

This clone was counted once. The chain links TRBV6-2 or TRBV6-3 to TRBJ1-1; TRBD1 aligns across 8 bases. With V trimmed by 2 bases and J by 4 bases, 3 bases remained unmatched. This CDR3 is 14 amino acids long. Looked up from germline, CDR1 is MNHEY and CDR2 is SVGEGT. The CDR3 DNA reads TGTGCCAGCAGTTACACTACAGGGGGCACTGAAGCTTTCTTT. Encoded protein: CASSYTTGGTEAFF.

V gene TRBV19 combines with J gene TRBJ2-7; D unclear. With 6 bases removed from V and 5 bases from J, the gap between germline ends came to 14 bases. This CDR3 is built from 13 residues. Per germline, CDR1 LNHDA and CDR2 SQIVND (reference sequence). CDR3 in amino acids: CASRSSSDNEQYF. In DNA form, the CDR3 reads TGTGCCAGTAGGAGTAGCTCCGACAACGAGCAGTACTTC.

The chain uses TRBV6-5 and TRBJ2-2; TRBD1 agrees at 9 bases. With V trimmed by 9 bases and J by 5 bases, 4 bases remained unmatched. This CDR3 is 13 amino acids long. Per the germline V gene, CDR1 is MNHEY and CDR2 is SVGAGI. CDR3 sequence (DNA): TGTGCCAGTGGGACAGGGATTACCGGGGAGCTGTTTTTT. Translation: CASGTGITGELFF.

J is TRBJ1-3 and V is TRBV6-5; D is perhaps TRBD1 (6 bases). The CDR3 contains 15 residues. Germline V gives CDR1 MNHEY, CDR2 SVGAGI. Trimming removed 2 bases at V and 2 bases at J, with 10 bases between. For the CDR3, the DNA is TGTGCCAGCAGTTACACCGGGGGGCCTGGAAACACCATATATTTT. Translation: CASSYTGGPGNTIYF.

The J gene is TRBJ1-4, the V gene TRBV7-8; D unclear. CDR3 length: 11 amino acids. Germline V lookup: CDR1 SGHVS, CDR2 FQNEAQ. Trimming took 5 bases from V and 5 from J, leaving 3 bases between them. The CDR3 region is CASSGNEKLFF. In DNA, the CDR3 is TGTGCCAGCAGCGGGAATGAAAAACTGTTTTTT. Looking up the rest from reference TRBV7-8 and TRBJ1-4 gives the full variable domain: GAGVSQSPRYKVAKRGQDVALRCDPISGHVSLFWYQQALGQGPEFLTYFQNEAQLDKSGLPSDRFFAERPEGSVSTLKIQRTQQEDSAVYLCASSGNEKLFFGSGTQLSVL.

This rearrangement joins TRBV30 to TRBJ2-7, with a weak D call TRBD1 (6 bases). V was trimmed by 2 bases and J by 5 bases, leaving 16 bases between them. CDR3 length: 14 amino acids. Germline CDR1 reads GTSNPN; CDR2 reads SVGIG (reference sequence). CDR3: CAWSRGTGHHEQYV. The CDR3 nucleotides are TGTGCCTGGAGTAGGGGGACGGGCCACCACGAGCAGTACGTC.

This clone appeared a single time. The V call is TRBV30, the J call TRBJ1-6; 7 positions match TRBD1. The CDR3 is 14 amino acids. The germline V gene has CDR1 GTSNPN and CDR2 SVGIG (reference sequence). The V gene end was trimmed by 2 bases and the J gene end by 9 bases; junction bases not matched to a gene: 7. The CDR3 coding sequence is TGTGCCTGGAGTCTTCATACAGGGGTTTCACCCCTCCACTTT. Amino acid sequence: CAWSLHTGVSPLHF.

The chain uses TRBV2 and TRBJ1-3; D might be TRBD1 (6 bases). This CDR3 has 17 amino acids. V gave up 6 bases and J gave up 0 bases, with 18 bases separating them. From germline, CDR1 is SNHLY and CDR2 FYNNEI. The CDR3 is CASRTRAGAISGNTIYF. CDR3 coding DNA: TGTGCCAGCAGAACCCGGGCGGGGGCGATCTCTGGAAACACCATATATTTT. The complete variable domain, with remaining parts taken from reference TRBV2 and TRBJ1-3, reads EPEVTQTPSHQVTQMGQEVILRCVPISNHLYFYWYRQILGQKVEFLVSFYNNEISEKSEIFDDQFSVERPDGSNFTLKIRSTKLEDSAMYFCASRTRAGAISGNTIYFGEGSWLTVV.

V is TRBV7-2 and J is TRBJ2-7; no clear D. V was shortened by 2 bases and J by 4 bases, with 9 bases between the two germline ends. Germline V gene data show CDR1 as SGHTA and CDR2 as FQGNSA. CDR3 length equals 13 residues. In DNA form, the CDR3 reads TGTGCCAGCAGCTTATCTGCAGGTTACGAGCAGTACGTC. This codes for CASSLSAGYEQYV.